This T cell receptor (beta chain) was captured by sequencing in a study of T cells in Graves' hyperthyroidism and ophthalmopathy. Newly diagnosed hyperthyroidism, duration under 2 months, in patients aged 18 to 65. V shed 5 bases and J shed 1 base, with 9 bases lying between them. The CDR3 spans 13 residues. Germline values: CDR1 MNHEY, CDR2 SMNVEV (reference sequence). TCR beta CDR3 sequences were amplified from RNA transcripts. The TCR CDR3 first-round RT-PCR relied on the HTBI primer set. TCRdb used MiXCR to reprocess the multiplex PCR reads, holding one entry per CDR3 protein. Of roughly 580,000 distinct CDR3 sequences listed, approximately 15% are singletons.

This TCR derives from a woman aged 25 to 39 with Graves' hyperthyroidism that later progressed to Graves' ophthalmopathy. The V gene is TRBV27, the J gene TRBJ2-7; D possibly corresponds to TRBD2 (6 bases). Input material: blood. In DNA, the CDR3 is TGTGCCAGCAGTACTAGCAGATCCTACGAGCAGTACTTC. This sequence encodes CASSTSRSYEQYF.